This T cell receptor (beta chain) was recorded in a study of T cell responses to AZD1222 COVID-19 vaccine. At the level of the study: Pooled samples include second doses given at about 4 or 12 weeks.

Clones were sequenced by immunoSEQ multiplex PCR, and TCRdb holds only the in-frame ones, with some missing. Of around 110,000 clones listed, 75% to 90% are singletons. The CDR3 has 12 residues. Trimming pared 3 bases from V and 7 bases from J, leaving 9 bases between. Germline V CDR1 and CDR2: KGHSH, LQKENI. This chain joins TRBV18 and TRBJ1-2; D possibly corresponds to TRBD1 (5 bases). This TCR was recovered from an adult in good health. This specimen was peripheral blood, taken on day 0 of AZD1222 vaccination. This CDR3 reads CASSPEGTGYTF. The CDR3 DNA sequence: TGTGCCAGCTCACCCGAGGGGACTGGCTACACCTTC.